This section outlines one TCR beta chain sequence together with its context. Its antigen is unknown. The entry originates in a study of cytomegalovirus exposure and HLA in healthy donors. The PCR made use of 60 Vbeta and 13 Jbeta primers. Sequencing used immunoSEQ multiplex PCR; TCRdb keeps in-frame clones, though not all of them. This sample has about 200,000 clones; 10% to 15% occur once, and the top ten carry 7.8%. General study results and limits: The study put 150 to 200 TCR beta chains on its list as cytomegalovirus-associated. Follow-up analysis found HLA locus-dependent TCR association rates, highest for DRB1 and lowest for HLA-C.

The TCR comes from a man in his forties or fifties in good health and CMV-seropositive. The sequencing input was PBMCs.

As DNA, the CDR3 is TGTGCCAGCACTTCGGGCCGTAGCGACTATGGCTACACCTTC. It yields the protein CASTSGRSDYGYTF. The chain links TRBV2 to TRBJ1-2; the D is unclear. V was pared by 7 bases and J by 3 bases, with 15 bases between. The CDR3 totals 14 residues. CDR1 is SNHLY and CDR2 is FYNNEI in the germline V gene.